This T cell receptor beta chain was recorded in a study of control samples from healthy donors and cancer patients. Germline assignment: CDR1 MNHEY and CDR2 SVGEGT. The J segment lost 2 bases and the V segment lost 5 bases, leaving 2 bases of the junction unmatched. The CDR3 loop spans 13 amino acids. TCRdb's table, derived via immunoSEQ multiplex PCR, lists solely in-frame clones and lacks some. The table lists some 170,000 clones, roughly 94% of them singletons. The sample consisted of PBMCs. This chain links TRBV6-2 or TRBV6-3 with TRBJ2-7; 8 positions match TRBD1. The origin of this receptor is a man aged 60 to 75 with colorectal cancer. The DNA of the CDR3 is TGTGCCAGCAGTACGGACAGGGCCTACGAGCAGTACTTC. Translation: CASSTDRAYEQYF.